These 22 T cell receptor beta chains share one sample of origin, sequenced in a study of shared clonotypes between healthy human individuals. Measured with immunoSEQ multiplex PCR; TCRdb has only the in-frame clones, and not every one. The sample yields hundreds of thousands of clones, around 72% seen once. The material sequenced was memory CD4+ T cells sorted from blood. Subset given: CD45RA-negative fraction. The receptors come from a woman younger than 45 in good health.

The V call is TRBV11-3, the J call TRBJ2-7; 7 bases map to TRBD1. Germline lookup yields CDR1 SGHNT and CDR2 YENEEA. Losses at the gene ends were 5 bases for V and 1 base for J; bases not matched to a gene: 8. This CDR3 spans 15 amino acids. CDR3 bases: TGTGCCAGCAGCGCAAATCGGGACAGTTCCTACGAGCAGTACTTC. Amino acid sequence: CASSANRDSSYEQYF.

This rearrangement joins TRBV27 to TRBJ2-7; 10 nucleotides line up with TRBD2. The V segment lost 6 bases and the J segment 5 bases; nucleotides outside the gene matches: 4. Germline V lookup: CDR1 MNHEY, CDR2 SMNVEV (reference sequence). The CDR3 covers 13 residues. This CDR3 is CASRLAGADEQYF. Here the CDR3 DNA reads TGTGCCAGCAGGCTAGCGGGAGCCGACGAGCAGTACTTC.

The CDR3 protein is CASSPSEETQYF. The CDR3 nucleotides are TGTGCCAGCTCACCTTCTGAGGAAACGCAGTATTTT. V gene TRBV18 combines with J gene TRBJ2-3; no firm D call. Trimming took off 3 bases at V and 9 bases at J, with 10 bases between the two ends. The CDR3 is made up of 12 amino acids. The germline V gene has CDR1 KGHSH and CDR2 LQKENI.

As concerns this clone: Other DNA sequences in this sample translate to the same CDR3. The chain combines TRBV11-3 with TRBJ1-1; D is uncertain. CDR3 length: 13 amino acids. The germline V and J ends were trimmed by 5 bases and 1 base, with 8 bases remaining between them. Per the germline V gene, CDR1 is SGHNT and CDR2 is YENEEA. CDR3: CASSRQENTEAFF. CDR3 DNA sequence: TGTGCCAGCAGCCGTCAGGAGAACACTGAAGCTTTCTTT.

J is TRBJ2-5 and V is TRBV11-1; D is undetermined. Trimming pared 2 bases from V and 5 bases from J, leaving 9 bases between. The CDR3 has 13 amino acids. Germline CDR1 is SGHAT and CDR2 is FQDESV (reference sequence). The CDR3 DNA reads TGTGCCAGCAGCTTAACTTGGCTGGAGACCCAGTACTTC. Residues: CASSLTWLETQYF.

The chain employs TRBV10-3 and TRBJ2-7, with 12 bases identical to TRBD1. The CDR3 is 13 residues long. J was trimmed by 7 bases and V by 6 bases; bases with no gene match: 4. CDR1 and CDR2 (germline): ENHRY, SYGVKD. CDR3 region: CAIRGTGGGEQYF. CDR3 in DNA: TGTGCCATCAGGGGGACAGGGGGCGGAGAGCAGTACTTC.

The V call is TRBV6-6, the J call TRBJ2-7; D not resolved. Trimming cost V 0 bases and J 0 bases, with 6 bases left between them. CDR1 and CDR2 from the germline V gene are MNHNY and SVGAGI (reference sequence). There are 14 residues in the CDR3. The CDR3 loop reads CASSYSKTSYEQYF. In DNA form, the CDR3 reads TGTGCCAGCAGTTACTCCAAAACCTCCTACGAGCAGTACTTC.

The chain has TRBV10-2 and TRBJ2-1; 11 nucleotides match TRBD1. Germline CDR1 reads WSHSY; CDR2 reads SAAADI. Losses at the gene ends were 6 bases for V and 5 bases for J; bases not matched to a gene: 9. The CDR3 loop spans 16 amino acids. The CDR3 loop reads CASSPFGQGANNEQFF. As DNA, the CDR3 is TGCGCCAGCAGCCCCTTTGGACAGGGGGCGAACAATGAGCAGTTCTTC.

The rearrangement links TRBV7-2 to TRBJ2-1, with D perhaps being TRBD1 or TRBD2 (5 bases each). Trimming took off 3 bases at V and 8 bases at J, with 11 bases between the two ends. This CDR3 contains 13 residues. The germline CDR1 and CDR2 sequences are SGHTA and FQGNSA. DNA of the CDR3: TGTGCCAGCAGCTTCGGGGCCGACCATGAGCAGTTCTTC. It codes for CASSFGADHEQFF.

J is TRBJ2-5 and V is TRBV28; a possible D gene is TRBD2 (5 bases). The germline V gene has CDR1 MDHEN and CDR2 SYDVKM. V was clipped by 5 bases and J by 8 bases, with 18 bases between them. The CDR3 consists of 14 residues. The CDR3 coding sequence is TGTGCCAGCAGTCCACCGGGAAGCGCTGAAACCCAGTACTTC. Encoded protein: CASSPPGSAETQYF.

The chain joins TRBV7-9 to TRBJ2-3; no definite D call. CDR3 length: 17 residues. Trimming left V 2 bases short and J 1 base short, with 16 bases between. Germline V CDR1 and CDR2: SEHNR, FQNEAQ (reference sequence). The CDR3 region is CASSLSLRSDGTDTQYF. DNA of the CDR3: TGTGCCAGCAGCTTAAGTTTACGGAGCGACGGCACAGATACGCAGTATTTT.

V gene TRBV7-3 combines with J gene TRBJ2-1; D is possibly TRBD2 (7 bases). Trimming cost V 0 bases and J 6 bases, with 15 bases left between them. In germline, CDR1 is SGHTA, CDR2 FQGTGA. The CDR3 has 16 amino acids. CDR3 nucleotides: TGTGCCAGCAGCTTAACGGGGGGGCTCACCCCCAATGAGCAGTTCTTC. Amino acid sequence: CASSLTGGLTPNEQFF.

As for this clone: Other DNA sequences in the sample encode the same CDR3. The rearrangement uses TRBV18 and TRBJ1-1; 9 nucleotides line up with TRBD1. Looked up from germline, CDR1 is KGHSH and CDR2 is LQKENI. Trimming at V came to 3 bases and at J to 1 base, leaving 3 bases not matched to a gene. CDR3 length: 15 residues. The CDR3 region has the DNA TGTGCCAGCTCACCGAGGACAGGGGAGAACACTGAAGCTTTCTTT. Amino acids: CASSPRTGENTEAFF.

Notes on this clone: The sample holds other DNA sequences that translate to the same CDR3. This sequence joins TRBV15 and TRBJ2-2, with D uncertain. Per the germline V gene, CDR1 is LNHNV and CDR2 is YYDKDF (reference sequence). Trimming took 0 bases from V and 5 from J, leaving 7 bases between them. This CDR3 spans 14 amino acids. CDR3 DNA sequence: TGTGCCACCAGCAGAGATCGCGAAACCGGGGAGCTGTTTTTT. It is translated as CATSRDRETGELFF.

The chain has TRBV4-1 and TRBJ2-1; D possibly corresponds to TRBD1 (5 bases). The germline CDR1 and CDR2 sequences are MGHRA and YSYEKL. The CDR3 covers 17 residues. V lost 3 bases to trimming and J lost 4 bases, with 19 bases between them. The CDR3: CASSQPSRGQEYNEQFF. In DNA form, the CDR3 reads TGCGCCAGCAGCCAGCCCTCTAGGGGTCAGGAGTACAATGAGCAGTTCTTC.

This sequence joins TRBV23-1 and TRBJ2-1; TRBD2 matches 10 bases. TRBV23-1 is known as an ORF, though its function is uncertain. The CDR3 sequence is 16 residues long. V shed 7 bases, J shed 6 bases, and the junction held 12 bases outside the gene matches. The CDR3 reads CASTPTQREGRNEQFF. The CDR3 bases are TGCGCCAGCACTCCAACCCAGCGGGAGGGCCGCAATGAGCAGTTCTTC.

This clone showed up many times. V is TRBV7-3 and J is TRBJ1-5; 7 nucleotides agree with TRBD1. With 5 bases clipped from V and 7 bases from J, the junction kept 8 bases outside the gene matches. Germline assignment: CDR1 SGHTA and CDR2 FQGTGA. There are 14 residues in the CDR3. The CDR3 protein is CASSPRQGRQPQHF. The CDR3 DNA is TGTGCCAGCAGCCCAAGACAGGGCCGCCAGCCCCAGCATTTT.

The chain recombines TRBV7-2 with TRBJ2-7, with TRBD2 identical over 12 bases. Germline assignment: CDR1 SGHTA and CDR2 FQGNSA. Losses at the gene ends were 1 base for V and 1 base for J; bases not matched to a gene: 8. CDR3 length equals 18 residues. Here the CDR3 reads CASSLGWTSGARSYEQYF. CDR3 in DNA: TGTGCCAGCAGCTTAGGCTGGACTAGCGGGGCCAGATCCTACGAGCAGTACTTC.

CDR3 bases: TGTGCCTGGAGTGCCCAAAGTTGGTCTGAAGCTTTCTTT. Amino acid sequence: CAWSAQSWSEAFF. The V gene is TRBV30, the J gene TRBJ1-1; D is unresolved. Germline V gene data show CDR1 as GTSNPN and CDR2 as SVGIG (reference sequence). Trimming cost V 1 base and J 6 bases, with 12 bases left between them. The CDR3 has 13 residues.

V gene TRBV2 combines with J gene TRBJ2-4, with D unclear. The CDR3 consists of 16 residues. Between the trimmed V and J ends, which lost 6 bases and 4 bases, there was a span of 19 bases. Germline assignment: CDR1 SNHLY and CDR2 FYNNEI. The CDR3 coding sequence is TGTGCCAGCAGGGAAAGGCTAACAGTTCTTAAAAACATTCAGTACTTC. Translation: CASRERLTVLKNIQYF.

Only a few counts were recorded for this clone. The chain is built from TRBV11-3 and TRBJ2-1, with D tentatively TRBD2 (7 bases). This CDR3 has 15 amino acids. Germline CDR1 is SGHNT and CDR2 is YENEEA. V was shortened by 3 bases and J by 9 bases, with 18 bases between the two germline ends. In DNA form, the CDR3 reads TGTGCCAGCAGCTTTGGGGGGGCTAACTTCGGTGAGCAGTTCTTC. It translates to CASSFGGANFGEQFF.

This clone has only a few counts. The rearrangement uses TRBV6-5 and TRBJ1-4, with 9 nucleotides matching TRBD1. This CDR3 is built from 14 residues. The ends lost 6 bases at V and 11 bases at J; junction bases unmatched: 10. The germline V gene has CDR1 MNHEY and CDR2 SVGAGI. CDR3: CASRARTGVRKLFF. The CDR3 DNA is TGTGCCAGCAGGGCAAGGACAGGGGTGCGGAAACTGTTTTTT.